This T cell receptor (beta chain) was identified in a study of blood T cell repertoires in COVID-19. Study context: Collection of acute and convalescent COVID-19 samples took place in the United States, Italy and Spain.

Losses at the gene ends were 1 base for V and 5 bases for J; bases not matched to a gene: 3. The CDR3 runs 14 residues. The germline gives CDR1 SGHRS, CDR2 YFSETQ. Produced via immunoSEQ multiplex PCR; TCRdb's table is partial and in-frame only. The sample has tens of thousands of clones, 76% seen once. The sequence was collected from a man aged 60-69 years with COVID-19, enrolled during active disease. The chain combines TRBV5-1 with TRBJ2-1; 7 positions match TRBD1. The sample was peripheral blood. CDR3 coding DNA: TGCGCCAGCAGCTTGCAACAGGGGAACAATGAGCAGTTCTTC. As protein: CASSLQQGNNEQFF.